The source of this T cell receptor (beta chain) is a study of T cells in Graves' hyperthyroidism and ophthalmopathy. This clonotype was detected only a few times. Researchers amplified the TCR beta CDR3 regions from RNA transcripts. HTBI primers were used for first-round RT-PCR of the TCR CDR3. TCRdb used MiXCR to reprocess the multiplex PCR reads, holding one entry per CDR3 protein. The sample shows 350,000 to 400,000 distinct CDR3 sequences, just under 15% of them seen only once. Unmatched junction bases numbered 3, after V lost 4 bases and J lost 2 bases. The CDR3 is made up of 13 amino acids. From germline, CDR1 is SQVTM and CDR2 ANQGSEA. Orbital computed tomography, thyroid ultrasound, serum thyroxine and TRAb, and clinical symptoms together informed the diagnoses. 9.5 to 10 ml fresh peripheral blood yielded the PBMCs.

The genes are TRBV29-1 and TRBJ1-1, with TRBD1 matching over 8 bases. Sequencing was performed on blood. The receptor was derived from a woman aged 25 to 45 with Graves' hyperthyroidism. CDR3: CSVVGTGNTEAFF. CDR3 bases: TGCAGCGTTGTAGGGACAGGCAACACTGAAGCTTTCTTT.